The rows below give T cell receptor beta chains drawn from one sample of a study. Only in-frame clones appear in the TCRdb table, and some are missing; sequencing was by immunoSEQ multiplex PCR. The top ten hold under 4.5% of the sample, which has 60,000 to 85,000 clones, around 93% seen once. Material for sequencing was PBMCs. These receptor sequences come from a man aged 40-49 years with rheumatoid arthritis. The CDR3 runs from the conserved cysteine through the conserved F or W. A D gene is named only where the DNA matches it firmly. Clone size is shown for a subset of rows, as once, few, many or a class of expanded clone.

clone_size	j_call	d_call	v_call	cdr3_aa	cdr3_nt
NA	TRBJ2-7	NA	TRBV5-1	CASSFSEKANAYEQYF	TGCGCCAGCAGCTTCTCAGAGAAAGCCAATGCCTACGAGCAGTACTTC
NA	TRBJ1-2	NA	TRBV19	CASSSLTRLIFGGYTF	TGTGCCAGTAGTTCCTTGACACGATTGATCTTCGGAGGCTACACCTTC
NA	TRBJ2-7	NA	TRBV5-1	CASSLEDLAYEQYF	TGCGCCAGCAGCTTGGAGGACTTGGCCTACGAGCAGTACTTC
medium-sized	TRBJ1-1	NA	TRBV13	CASSLEGGSTEAFF	TGTGCCAGCAGCTTAGAAGGGGGAAGCACTGAAGCTTTCTTT
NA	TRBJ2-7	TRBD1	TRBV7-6	CASSLETGPRGFEQYF	TGTGCCAGCAGCTTAGAAACCGGACCCAGGGGGTTCGAGCAGTACTTC
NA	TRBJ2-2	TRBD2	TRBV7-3	CASSILAGANTGELFF	TGTGCCAGCAGCATCTTAGCGGGAGCGAACACCGGGGAGCTGTTTTTT
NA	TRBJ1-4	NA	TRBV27	CASSPVGNEKLFF	TGTGCCAGCAGTCCCGTAGGGAATGAAAAACTGTTTTTT
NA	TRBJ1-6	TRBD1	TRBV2	CASRGPTGGVSPLHF	TGTGCCAGCAGGGGTCCAACAGGGGGCGTCTCACCCCTCCACTTT
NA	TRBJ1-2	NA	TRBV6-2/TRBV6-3	CASSYSLLYGYTF	TGTGCCAGCAGTTACTCCCTTCTCTATGGCTACACCTTC
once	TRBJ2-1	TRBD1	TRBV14	CASSLLGGQGYNEQFF	TGTGCCAGCAGCCTTCTCGGGGGACAGGGCTACAATGAGCAGTTCTTC
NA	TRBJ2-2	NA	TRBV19	CASGGVNTGELFF	TGTGCCTCAGGGGGGGTTAACACCGGGGAGCTGTTTTTT
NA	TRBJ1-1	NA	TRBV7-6	CASSLQGMNTEAFF	TGTGCCAGCAGCTTACAGGGGATGAACACTGAAGCTTTCTTT
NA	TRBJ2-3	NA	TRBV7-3	CASSQQGSTTDTQYF	TGTGCCAGCAGTCAACAGGGTTCCACTACAGATACGCAGTATTTT
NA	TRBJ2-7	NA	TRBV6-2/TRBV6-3	CASSYSRGGDYEQYF	TGTGCCAGCAGTTACTCGCGAGGGGGGGACTACGAGCAGTACTTC
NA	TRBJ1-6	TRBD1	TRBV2	CASSRDRPGNSPLHF	TGTGCCAGCAGCCGGGACAGGCCGGGGAATTCACCCCTCCACTTT
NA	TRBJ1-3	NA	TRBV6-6	CASSYRVNPSGNTIYF	TGTGCCAGCAGTTACAGGGTGAATCCCTCTGGAAACACCATATATTTT
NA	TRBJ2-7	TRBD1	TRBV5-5	CASSFRQGAYEQYF	TGTGCCAGCAGCTTCAGACAGGGGGCTTACGAGCAGTACTTC
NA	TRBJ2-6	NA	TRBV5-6	CASSLERAGANVLTF	TGTGCCAGCAGCTTGGAAAGGGCTGGGGCCAACGTCCTGACTTTC
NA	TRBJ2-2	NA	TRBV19	CASSPGLRPGELFF	TGTGCCAGTAGTCCAGGACTGCGACCCGGGGAGCTGTTTTTT
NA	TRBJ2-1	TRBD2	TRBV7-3	CASSLRPAGGTYNEQFF	TGTGCCAGCAGCTTACGTCCAGCGGGGGGGACTTACAATGAGCAGTTCTTC
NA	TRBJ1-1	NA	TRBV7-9	CASSSMSRQNTEAFF	TGTGCCAGCAGCTCAATGTCAAGACAGAACACTGAAGCTTTCTTT
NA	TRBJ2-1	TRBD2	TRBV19	CASSIVAGGRVEQFF	TGTGCCAGTAGTATAGTAGCGGGGGGGCGGGTTGAGCAGTTCTTC
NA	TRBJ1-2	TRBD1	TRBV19	CASSPLGQGGDYGYTF	TGTGCCAGTAGTCCCTTGGGACAGGGCGGTGACTATGGCTACACCTTC
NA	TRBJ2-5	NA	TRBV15	CATSRAGAWAGETQYF	TGTGCCACCAGCAGAGCCGGGGCCTGGGCGGGAGAGACCCAGTACTTC
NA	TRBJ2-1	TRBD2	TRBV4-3	CASSQGTSGNSYNEQFF	TGCGCCAGCAGCCAAGGGACTAGCGGAAACTCCTACAATGAGCAGTTCTTC
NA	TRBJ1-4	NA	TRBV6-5	CASSPTVSTNEKLFF	TGTGCCAGCAGTCCTACAGTATCAACTAATGAAAAACTGTTTTTT
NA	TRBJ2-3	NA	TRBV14	CASSHLGVTDTQYF	TGTGCCAGCAGCCACCTAGGGGTGACAGATACGCAGTATTTT
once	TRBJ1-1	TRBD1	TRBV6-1	CASSERVGQGVTTDTEAFF	TGTGCCAGCAGTGAACGGGTGGGGCAGGGGGTAACCACGGACACTGAAGCTTTCTTT
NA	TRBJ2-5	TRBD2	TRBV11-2	CASSMGLAAETQYF	TGTGCCAGCAGCATGGGACTAGCTGCGGAGACCCAGTACTTC
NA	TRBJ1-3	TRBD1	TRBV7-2	CASSSGTGHSGNTIYF	TGTGCCAGCAGCTCGGGGACAGGGCACTCTGGAAACACCATATATTTT
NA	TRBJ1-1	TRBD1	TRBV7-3	CASSFRQGERAFF	TGTGCCAGCAGCTTCAGGCAGGGGGAACGTGCTTTCTTT
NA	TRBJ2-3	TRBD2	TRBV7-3	CASRSGTITDTQYF	TGTGCCAGCAGGTCCGGGACTATCACAGATACGCAGTATTTT
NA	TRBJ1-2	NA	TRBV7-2	CASSLEKGNYGYTF	TGTGCCAGCAGCTTAGAAAAGGGTAACTATGGCTACACCTTC
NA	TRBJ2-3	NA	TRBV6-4	CASRDPGAGDTQYF	TGTGCCAGCAGGGATCCGGGGGCCGGGGATACGCAGTATTTT
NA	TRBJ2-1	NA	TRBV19	CASSIGGRGKYNEQFF	TGTGCCAGTAGTATAGGCGGACGGGGAAAGTACAATGAGCAGTTCTTC
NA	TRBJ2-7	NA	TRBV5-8	CASSLESIVASLSYEQYF	TGTGCCAGCAGCTTGGAGAGTATAGTGGCTAGCTTATCCTACGAGCAGTACTTC
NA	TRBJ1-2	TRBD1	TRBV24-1	CATSDGGQGGGSGYTF	TGTGCCACCAGTGATGGGGGACAGGGAGGGGGCTCAGGCTACACCTTC
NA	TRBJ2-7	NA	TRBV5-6	CASSLGGAGAPYEQYF	TGTGCCAGCAGCTTGGGGGGTGCGGGGGCCCCCTACGAGCAGTACTTC
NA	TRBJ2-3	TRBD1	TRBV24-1	CATSDPGQGTDTQYF	TGTGCCACCAGTGATCCAGGACAGGGCACAGATACGCAGTATTTT